This TCR beta chain was observed in a study of CD8 T cells in ankylosing spondylitis. Study-wide findings and caveats: One TCR beta motif, made up of roughly 8 highly homologous variants, appeared characteristic of ankylosing spondylitis blood. The clones that were linked to disease were reported to be significantly enriched in matched synovial fluid samples from ankylosing spondylitis patients. Both synovial fluid and blood in reactive arthritis had previously been reported to carry some motif variants.

For TCR beta, libraries came from quantitative 5'-RACE with molecular barcodes. TCRdb used MiXCR to reprocess the 5' RACE reads, holding one entry per CDR3 protein. Of roughly 400,000 distinct CDR3 sequences detected, 20% to 25% appear once; the ten largest clones hold about a sixth. As to this clonotype: Its antigen is not known.

Sequenced sample: blood, either unsorted or a sorted T cell fraction (not recorded which). This receptor was obtained from a male donor with ankylosing spondylitis.

This CDR3 is CATSDARGPGTEAFF. The DNA for the CDR3 is TGTGCCACCAGTGATGCCAGGGGGCCGGGGACTGAAGCTTTCTTT. This sequence joins TRBV24-1 and TRBJ1-1, with TRBD1 identical over 8 bases. The CDR3 extends over 15 amino acids. Losses at the gene ends were 3 bases for V and 5 bases for J; bases not matched to a gene: 7. The germline gives CDR1 KGHDR, CDR2 SFDVKD.